A single T cell receptor beta chain is shown here with its context. It lacks a known antigen. No much larger clonotype is one base removed from it; base qualities were not supplied. The sample belongs to a study of cytomegalovirus exposure and HLA in healthy donors (TCRdb year 2017). For the study in its entirety: According to an earlier analysis of 550 to 700 of the donors, about 179 million T cells yielded 100 million or so unique TCR beta sequences and around 300 Gb of sequence data. An early release that covered about 640 HLA-typed donors contained approximately 300 gigabases of sequencing data and approximately 85 million unique TCR sequences. Among the roughly 400 genotyped donors, under 90% belonged to the genetic ancestry cluster associated with self-reported Caucasian donors. The study was designed to test whether signatures of past pathogen exposure could be identified by cataloging public T cell receptors. The study profiled the T cell repertoires of 666 subjects by immunosequencing and related them to cytomegalovirus serostatus. Besides the first cohort of approximately 670 subjects, a separate validation cohort made up of 120 different subjects was used. High-throughput TCR immunosequencing, statistical association of individual TCRs with disease status, and machine learning were combined to predict cytomegalovirus infection status. In a later analysis, previously published TCR beta repertoires from fewer than 750 donors were re-analyzed and high-resolution HLA genotyping was added so that TCR occurrence patterns could be studied. Rather than drawing on any new phenotypic data, the later analysis identified candidate immune exposures from TCR beta sequences and the way those sequences occurred across donors. To decide whether each TCR beta V gene segment behaved as functional or pseudogenic, an earlier analysis of over 500 of the donors relied on high-throughput TCR beta sequencing. Alongside the repertoire data, information on donor age, sex, ethnicity and CMV serostatus was compiled. In a later genetic analysis, genome-wide SNP genotypes for about 65% of the 666 donors were used, and that subset was treated as a discovery cohort. Every repertoire in the discovery cohort had been generated on one and the same sequencing platform. HLA typing included class I and class II loci at four-digit resolution. Typing coverage varied by locus: roughly 620-640 donors for A, B, C, DRB1 and DQB1; about 520 for DQA1; about 570 for DPA1; about 450 for DPB1. About 5 DR-DQ haplotypes were handled as single units for association and clustering, since linkage in the cohort was strong. On average, roughly 240,000 unique TCR beta nucleotide sequences were sequenced per donor among about 400 genotyped donors of the cohort, with roughly 18% of those sequences being non-productive. Broader findings and caveats from the paper: Broadly in line with IMGT annotations, most TCR beta V segments showed up in productive rearrangements about 90% or about 30% of the time in an earlier analysis of around 550 of the donors. Across donors, most TCR sequences were observed very rarely, whereas some public TCRs were present in many individuals. A group of highly shared sequence variants was considered likely to be a technical artifact of the sequencing pipeline. Roughly uniform sequencing depth across donors was assumed in presence/absence analyses, although this assumption may not hold. The authors suggested that the approach could potentially be generalized to other disease states and immunological phenotypes. Because counts were too low, seventeen rarely observed V segments, including chromosome 9 orphons, were left out of the earlier analysis of 500 to 650 of the donors. An association between a missense DCLRE1C variant and V-gene and J-gene trimming of TCR beta chains was found in a later genetic analysis and replicated in an independent cohort. A further reported finding was that TCR beta sequences accurately predicted the HLA-A and HLA-B alleles for most subjects in the first cohort. Linkage disequilibrium might explain the correlated functional status among segregating V segments, but an unknown experimental factor could not be excluded. Three of the identified cytomegalovirus-associated TCR beta chains were confirmed in vitro to be specific for cytomegalovirus antigens. At a false discovery rate of 0.05, a later analysis linked some 18,000 TCR beta sequences to specific HLA alleles. The classifier was reported to diagnose cytomegalovirus status with high specificity and sensitivity in both the original cohort and the validation cohort. In a later analysis, HLA-associated TCR beta chains showed more clonal expansion and lower generation probabilities than non-associated chains that were equally common. Some IMGT-functional V segments, including TRBV6-2 and TRBV6-3, could not be told apart with the 87-base-pair reads, so those segments were excluded. The cohort was sequenced for TCR beta chains only, and without alpha or paired-chain data the features that could be detected were limited. In the study, 150 to 200 TCR beta chains were listed as associated with cytomegalovirus. The only immune exposure information available for the cohort was CMV serostatus. A later analysis found that most CMV-associated TCR beta chains appeared HLA-restricted, with HLA associations seemingly driven largely by CMV exposure. In a later analysis, several top co-occurrence clusters were reported to appear linked to parvovirus B19, influenza, CMV and Epstein-Barr virus. Assigning TCR associations to individual alleles was difficult when HLA alleles, especially DR and DQ, strongly co-occurred. Because HLA typing was missing for some donors at each locus, association tests included only the typed subset. In a later analysis, the rate of TCR association differed among HLA loci, with DRB1 alleles having the most associated TCRs and HLA-C alleles having the fewest. According to a later genetic analysis, donors in an Asian-associated ancestry cluster had fewer N-insertions in productive TCRs than the approximately 710-donor mean.

The protocol used for the library was the immunoSEQ multiplex PCR assay. A mixture of 60 forward primers for TCR Vbeta segments and 13 reverse primers for TCR Jbeta segments was used in the multiplex PCR. Amplification of the CDR3 region of rearranged TCR beta genes was performed with a multiplex PCR assay on genomic DNA. The Illumina HiSeq System was used to sequence the amplified TCR beta libraries as 87-base-pair reads. Concerning the study's data processing: A later analysis counted tens of millions of unique TCR beta chains across the 550 to 750 repertoires, and roughly 10 million of these chains were shared by at least two donors. To remove PCR and sequencing errors, raw reads were error-corrected and collapsed into unique sequences using a nearest-neighbor algorithm that merged closely related sequences. To assign V, D and J gene segments, CDR3 sequences were aligned to IMGT reference sequences. For a sequence to be retained, a match of at least six nucleotides was required to both a V gene segment and a J gene segment. A rearrangement was called productive if the CDR3 had no stop codons and remained in frame with V and J, and every other rearrangement was called non-productive. Following IMGT convention, CDR3 was defined as the stretch from the second conserved V-encoded cysteine up to the conserved J-encoded phenylalanine. In an earlier analysis of approximately 590 of the donors, sequences lacking an unambiguous match to a single V gene segment were excluded. An earlier analysis of several hundred of the donors classified V segments as functional when productive rearrangements were above 56.7% and as segregating when the standard deviation between donors was above 5%. A statistical classification framework was built to diagnose cytomegalovirus status from the catalog of TCR beta chain sequences. In a later analysis, V and J genes were assigned by comparing TCR nucleotide sequences against IMGT/GENE-DB human TR gene sequences. The TCRdist pipeline was used in a later analysis to assign CDR3 sequences and most-parsimonious VDJ recombination scenarios. In a later analysis, every TCR beta chain was defined by the combination of its CDR3 amino acid sequence and its V-gene family, and reads without a unique V-gene family were dropped. A later analysis removed 592 highly shared, low-generation-probability nucleotide sequences to deal with suspected cross-contamination and a sequencing artifact. A later analysis calculated a clonal expansion index for each public chain from normalized within-repertoire ranks of inferred template counts. Generation probabilities in a later analysis came from a VDJ recombination model fitted to out-of-frame rearrangements, and those results were checked against IGoR. In a later analysis, hypergeometric tests were used to score TCR-TCR, TCR-HLA and TCR-CMV co-occurrence, with a repertoire-size bias correction applied to TCR pairs. In a later analysis, false discovery rates were estimated by permuting HLA or CMV assignments 20 times. In a later analysis, co-occurring TCRs were grouped with DBSCAN, and TCRdist sequence similarity was added when clustering was performed within HLA-allele-positive subsets. Repertoires with fewer than 30,000 or more than 120,000 public chains were left out of co-occurrence clustering, as were five repertoires with anomalous nucleotide sharing. Entries here come from immuneACCESS through TCRdb and include only in-frame sequences with V and J called. Some clones fail to appear in such tables; in the studies checked, an unresolved V gene covers under half of the shortfall, and the cause of the remainder is unknown. From that table come the V and J calls and clone size; the DNA was used to work out D and trimming. This sample holds approximately 170,000 clones; around 76% were observed only once. About 1.4% of the sample goes to the ten largest clones.

CDR1 and CDR2 are read off the germline V gene as SGHDT and YYEEEE. Trimming removed 3 bases from V and 1 base from J, leaving 15 bases between the germline ends. The CDR3 has 16 amino acids, counting the end cysteine and phenylalanine. This entry keeps only the CDR3 DNA: 48 bases, framed from base 1. The cohort was made up of 666 healthy bone marrow donors. At the time of sampling, all cohort members were nominally healthy, though unrecorded immune exposures were likely present. The donor tested CMV seronegative and was one of the 352 seronegative cohort members. Every donor gave a peripheral blood sample, and the peripheral blood mononuclear cells from that sample were used for TCR beta sequencing. Genomic DNA was extracted from the blood cell samples with the Qiagen DNeasy Blood Extraction Kit.

The source material was PBMCs. This sequence uses TRBV5-6 and TRBJ2-3; a tentative D match to TRBD2 spans 7 bases. This TCR was recovered from a man between 40 and 49 years old in good health and CMV-seronegative. For the CDR3, the sequence is CASSSWGGRGTDTQYF. The DNA reads TGTGCCAGCAGCTCGTGGGGGGGCAGGGGCACAGATACGCAGTATTTT. Beyond the CDR3, the reference TRBV5-6 and TRBJ2-3 genes provide the residues; the full variable domain reads: DAGVTQSPTHLIKTRGQQVTLRCSPKSGHDTVSWYQQALGQGPQFIFQYYEEEERQRGNFPDRFSGHQFPNYSSELNVNALLLGDSALYLCASSSWGGRGTDTQYFGPGTRLTVL.